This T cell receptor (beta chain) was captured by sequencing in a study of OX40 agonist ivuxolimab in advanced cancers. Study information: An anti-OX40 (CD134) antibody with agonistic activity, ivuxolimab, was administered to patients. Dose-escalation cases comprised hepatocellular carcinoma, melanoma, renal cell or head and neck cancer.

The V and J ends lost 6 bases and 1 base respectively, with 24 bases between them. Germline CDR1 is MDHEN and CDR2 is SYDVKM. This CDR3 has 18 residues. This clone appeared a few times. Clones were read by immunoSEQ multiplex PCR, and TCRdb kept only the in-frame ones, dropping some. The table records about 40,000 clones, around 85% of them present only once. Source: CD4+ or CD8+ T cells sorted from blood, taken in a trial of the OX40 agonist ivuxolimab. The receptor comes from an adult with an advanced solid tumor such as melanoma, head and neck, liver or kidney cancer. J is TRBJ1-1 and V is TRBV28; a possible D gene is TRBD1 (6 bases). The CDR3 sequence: CASRLVIGGGDANTEAFF. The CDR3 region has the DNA TGTGCCAGCAGGTTGGTGATAGGGGGTGGAGATGCGAACACTGAAGCTTTCTTT. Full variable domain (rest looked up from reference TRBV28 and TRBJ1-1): DVKVTQSSRYLVKRTGEKVFLECVQDMDHENMFWYRQDPGLGLRLIYFSYDVKMKEKGDIPEGYSVSREKKERFSLILESASTNQTSMYLCASRLVIGGGDANTEAFFGQGTRLTVV.